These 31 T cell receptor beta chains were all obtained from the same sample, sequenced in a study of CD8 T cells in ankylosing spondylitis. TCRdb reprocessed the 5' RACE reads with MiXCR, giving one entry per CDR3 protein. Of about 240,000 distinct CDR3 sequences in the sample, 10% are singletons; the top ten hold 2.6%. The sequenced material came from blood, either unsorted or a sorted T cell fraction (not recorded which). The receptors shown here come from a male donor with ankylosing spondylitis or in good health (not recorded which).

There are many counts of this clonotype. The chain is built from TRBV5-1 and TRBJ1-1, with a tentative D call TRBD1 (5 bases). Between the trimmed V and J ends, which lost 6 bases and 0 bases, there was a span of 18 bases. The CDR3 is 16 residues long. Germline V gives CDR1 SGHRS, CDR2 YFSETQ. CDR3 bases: TGCGCCAGCACCTTTTCGGGGGTTACTATGAACACTGAAGCTTTCTTT. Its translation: CASTFSGVTMNTEAFF.

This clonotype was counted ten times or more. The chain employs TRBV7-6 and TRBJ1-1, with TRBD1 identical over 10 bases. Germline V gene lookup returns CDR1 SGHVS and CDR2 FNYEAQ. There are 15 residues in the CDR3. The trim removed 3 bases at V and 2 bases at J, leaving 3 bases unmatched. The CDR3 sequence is CASSLGTGVNTEAFF. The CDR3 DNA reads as TGTGCCAGCAGCTTGGGGACAGGGGTTAACACTGAAGCTTTCTTT.

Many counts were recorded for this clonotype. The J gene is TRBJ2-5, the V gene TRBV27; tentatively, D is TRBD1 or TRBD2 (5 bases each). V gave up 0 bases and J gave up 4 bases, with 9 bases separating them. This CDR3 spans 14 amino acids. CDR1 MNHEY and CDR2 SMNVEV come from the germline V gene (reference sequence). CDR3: CASSLSPGRETQYF. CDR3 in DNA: TGTGCCAGCAGTTTATCACCAGGGAGAGAGACCCAGTACTTC.

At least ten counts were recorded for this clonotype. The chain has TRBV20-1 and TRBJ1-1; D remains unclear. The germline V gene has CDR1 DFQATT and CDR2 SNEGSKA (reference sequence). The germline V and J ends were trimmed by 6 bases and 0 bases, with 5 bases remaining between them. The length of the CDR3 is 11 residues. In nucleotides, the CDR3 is TGCAGTGCGGAAGTGAACACTGAAGCTTTCTTT. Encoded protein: CSAEVNTEAFF.

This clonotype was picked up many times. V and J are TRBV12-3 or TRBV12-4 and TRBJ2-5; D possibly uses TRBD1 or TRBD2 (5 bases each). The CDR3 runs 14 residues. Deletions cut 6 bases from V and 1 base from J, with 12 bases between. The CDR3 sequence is CASSKGRIQETQYF. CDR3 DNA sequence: TGTGCCAGCAGCAAGGGACGGATCCAAGAGACCCAGTACTTC.

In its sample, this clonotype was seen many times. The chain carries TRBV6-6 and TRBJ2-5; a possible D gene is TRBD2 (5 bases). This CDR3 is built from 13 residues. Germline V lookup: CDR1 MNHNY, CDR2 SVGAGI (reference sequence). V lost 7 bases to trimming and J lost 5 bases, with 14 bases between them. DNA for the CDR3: TGTGCCAGCACCCGAGGGTTTGACGAGACCCAGTACTTC. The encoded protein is CASTRGFDETQYF.

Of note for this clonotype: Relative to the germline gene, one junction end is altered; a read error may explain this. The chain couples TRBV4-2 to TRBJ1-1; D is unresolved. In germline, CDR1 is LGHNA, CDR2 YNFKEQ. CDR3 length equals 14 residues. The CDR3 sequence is CASSQGLTNTETFF. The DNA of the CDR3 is TGTGCCAGCAGCCAAGGGCTGACGAACACTGAAACTTTCTTT.

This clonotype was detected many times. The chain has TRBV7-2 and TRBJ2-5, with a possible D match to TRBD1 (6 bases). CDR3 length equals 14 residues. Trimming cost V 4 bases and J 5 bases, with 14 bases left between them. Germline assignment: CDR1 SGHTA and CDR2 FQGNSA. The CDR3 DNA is TGTGCCAGCAGCTCAAGGGGGATCAGGGAGACCCAGTACTTC. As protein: CASSSRGIRETQYF.

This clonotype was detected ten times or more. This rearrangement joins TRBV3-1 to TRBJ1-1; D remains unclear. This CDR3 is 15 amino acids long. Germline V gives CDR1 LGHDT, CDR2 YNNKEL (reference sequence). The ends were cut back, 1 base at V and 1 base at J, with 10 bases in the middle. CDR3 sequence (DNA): TGTGCCAGCAGCCAAGTCGTACACCGGAACACTGAAGCTTTCTTT. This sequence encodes CASSQVVHRNTEAFF.

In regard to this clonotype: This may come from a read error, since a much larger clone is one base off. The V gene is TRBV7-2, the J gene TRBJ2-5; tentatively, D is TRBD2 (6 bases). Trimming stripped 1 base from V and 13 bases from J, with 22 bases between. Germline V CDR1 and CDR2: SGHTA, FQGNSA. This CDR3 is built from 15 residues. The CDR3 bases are TGTGCCAGCAGCTTAGTGGTGGGAATGGAGGGTGCCCGGTACTTC. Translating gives CASSLVVGMEGARYF.

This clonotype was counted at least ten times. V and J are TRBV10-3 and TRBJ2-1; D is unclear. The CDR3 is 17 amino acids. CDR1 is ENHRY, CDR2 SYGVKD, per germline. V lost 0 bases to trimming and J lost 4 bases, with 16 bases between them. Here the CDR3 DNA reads TGTGCCATCAGTGAGTCGAGCCGCCACCCTTCATACAATGAGCAGTTCTTC. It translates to CAISESSRHPSYNEQFF.

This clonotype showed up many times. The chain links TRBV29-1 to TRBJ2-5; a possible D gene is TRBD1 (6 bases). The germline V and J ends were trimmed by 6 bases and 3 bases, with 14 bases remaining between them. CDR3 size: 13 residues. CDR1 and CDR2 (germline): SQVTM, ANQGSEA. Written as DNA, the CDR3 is TGCAGCGTAGGCGGACAGACTAAAGAGACCCAGTACTTC. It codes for CSVGGQTKETQYF.

CDR3 nucleotide sequence: TGTGCCAGCAGTTTGGGGTCCCGGGGGCCTTGGATAGAGACCCAGTACTTC. Its translation is CASSLGSRGPWIETQYF. The chain combines TRBV6-5 with TRBJ2-5; D is possibly TRBD1 or TRBD2 (6 bases each). The germline V and J ends were trimmed by 4 bases and 4 bases, with 22 bases remaining between them. This CDR3 has 17 amino acids. The germline gives CDR1 MNHEY, CDR2 SVGAGI.

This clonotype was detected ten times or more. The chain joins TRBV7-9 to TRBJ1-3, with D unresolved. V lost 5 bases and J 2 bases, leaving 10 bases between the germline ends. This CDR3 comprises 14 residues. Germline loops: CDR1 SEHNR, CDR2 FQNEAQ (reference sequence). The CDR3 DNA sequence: TGTGCCAGCAGCCCCAAGAGGGCTGGAAACACCATATATTTT. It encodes CASSPKRAGNTIYF. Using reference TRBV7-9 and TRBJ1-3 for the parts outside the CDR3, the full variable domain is DTGVSQNPRHKITKRGQNVTFRCDPISEHNRLYWYRQTLGQGPEFLTYFQNEAQLEKSRLLSDRFSAERPKGSFSTLEIQRTEQGDSAMYLCASSPKRAGNTIYFGEGSWLTVV.

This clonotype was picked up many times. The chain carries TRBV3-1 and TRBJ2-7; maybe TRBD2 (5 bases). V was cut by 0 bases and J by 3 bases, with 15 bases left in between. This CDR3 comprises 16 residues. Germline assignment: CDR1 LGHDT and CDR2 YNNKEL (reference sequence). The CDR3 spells CASSQDFGVAVYEQYF. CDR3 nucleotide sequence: TGTGCCAGCAGCCAAGACTTCGGGGTTGCAGTCTACGAGCAGTACTTC.

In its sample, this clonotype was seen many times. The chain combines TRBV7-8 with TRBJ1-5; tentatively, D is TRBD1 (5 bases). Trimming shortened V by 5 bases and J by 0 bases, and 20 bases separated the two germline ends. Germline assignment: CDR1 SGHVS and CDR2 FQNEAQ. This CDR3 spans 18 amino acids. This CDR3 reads CASSTRSGTGISNQPQHF. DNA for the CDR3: TGTGCCAGCAGCACGCGCTCGGGGACGGGAATTAGCAATCAGCCCCAGCATTTT.

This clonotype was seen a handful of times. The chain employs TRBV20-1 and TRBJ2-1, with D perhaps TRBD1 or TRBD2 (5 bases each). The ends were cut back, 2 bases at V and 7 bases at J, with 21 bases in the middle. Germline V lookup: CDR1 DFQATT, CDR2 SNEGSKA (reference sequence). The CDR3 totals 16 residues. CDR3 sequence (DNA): TGCAGTGCTAGACGTAACCGGGACCCTGACTGGAATGAGCAGTTCTTC. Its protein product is CSARRNRDPDWNEQFF.

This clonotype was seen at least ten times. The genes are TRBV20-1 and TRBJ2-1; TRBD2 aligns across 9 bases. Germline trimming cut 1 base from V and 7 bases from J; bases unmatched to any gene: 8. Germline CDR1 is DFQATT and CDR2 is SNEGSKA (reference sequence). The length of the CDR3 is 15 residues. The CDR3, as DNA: TGCAGTGCTAGAGCAGCTAGCGGGATTAGGAATGAGCAGTTCTTC. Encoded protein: CSARAASGIRNEQFF.

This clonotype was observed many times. In DNA, the CDR3 is TGTGCCAGCAGTCGGACAGGGAGTGATGAGCAGTTCTTC. Amino acids: CASSRTGSDEQFF. The chain couples TRBV27 to TRBJ2-1, with 8 bases fitting TRBD1. Looked up from germline, CDR1 is MNHEY and CDR2 is SMNVEV (reference sequence). V lost 5 bases, J lost 8 bases, and 5 bases stayed unmatched. The CDR3 extends over 13 amino acids.

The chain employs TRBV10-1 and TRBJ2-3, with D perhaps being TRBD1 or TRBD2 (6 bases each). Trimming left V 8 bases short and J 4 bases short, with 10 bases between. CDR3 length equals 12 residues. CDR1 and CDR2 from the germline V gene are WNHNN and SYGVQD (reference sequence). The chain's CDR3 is CASGGPPDTQYF. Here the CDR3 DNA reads TGCGCCAGCGGGGGGCCTCCAGATACGCAGTATTTT.

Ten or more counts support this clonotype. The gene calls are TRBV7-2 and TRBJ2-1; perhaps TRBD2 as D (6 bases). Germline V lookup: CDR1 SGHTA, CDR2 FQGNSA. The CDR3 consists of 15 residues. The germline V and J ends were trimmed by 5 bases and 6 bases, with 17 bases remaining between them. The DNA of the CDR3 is TGTGCCAGCAGCACGACCCGGGACTCCCCCAATGAGCAGTTCTTC. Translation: CASSTTRDSPNEQFF.

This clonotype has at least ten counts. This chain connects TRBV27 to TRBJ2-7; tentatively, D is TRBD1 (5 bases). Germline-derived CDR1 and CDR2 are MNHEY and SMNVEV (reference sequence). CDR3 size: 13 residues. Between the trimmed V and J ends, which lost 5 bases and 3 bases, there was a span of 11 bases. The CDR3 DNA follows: TGTGCCAGCAGTACTTGGACAAACTACGAGCAGTACTTC. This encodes CASSTWTNYEQYF.

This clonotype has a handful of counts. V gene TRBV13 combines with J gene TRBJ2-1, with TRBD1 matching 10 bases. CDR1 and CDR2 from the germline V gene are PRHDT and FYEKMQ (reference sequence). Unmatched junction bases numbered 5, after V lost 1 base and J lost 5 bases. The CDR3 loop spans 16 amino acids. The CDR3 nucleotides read TGTGCCAGCAGCTTAGTGGGACAGGGGTTTCACAATGAGCAGTTCTTC. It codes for CASSLVGQGFHNEQFF.

This chain's CDR3 is CAWARDDEQFF. As DNA, the CDR3 is TGTGCCTGGGCCCGGGATGATGAGCAGTTCTTC. The chain links TRBV30 to TRBJ2-1; maybe TRBD2 (5 bases). The V and J ends lost 5 bases and 8 bases respectively, with 10 bases between them. The CDR3 contains 11 residues. CDR1 and CDR2 (germline): GTSNPN, SVGIG (reference sequence).

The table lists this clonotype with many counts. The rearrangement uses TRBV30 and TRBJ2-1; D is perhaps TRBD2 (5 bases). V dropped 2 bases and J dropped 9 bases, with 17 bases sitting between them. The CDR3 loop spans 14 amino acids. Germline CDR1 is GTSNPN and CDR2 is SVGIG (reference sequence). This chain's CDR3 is CAWSPLGRVSEQFF. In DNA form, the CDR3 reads TGTGCCTGGAGTCCCTTAGGGCGGGTTAGTGAGCAGTTCTTC.

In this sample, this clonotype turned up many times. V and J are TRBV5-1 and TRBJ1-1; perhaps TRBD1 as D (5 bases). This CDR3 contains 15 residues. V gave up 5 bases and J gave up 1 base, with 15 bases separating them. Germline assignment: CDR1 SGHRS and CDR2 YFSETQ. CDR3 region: CASSETAMKNTEAFF. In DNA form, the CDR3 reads TGCGCCAGCAGTGAGACAGCGATGAAGAACACTGAAGCTTTCTTT. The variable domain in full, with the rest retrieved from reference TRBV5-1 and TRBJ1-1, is KAGVTQTPRYLIKTRGQQVTLSCSPISGHRSVSWYQQTPGQGLQFLFEYFSETQRNKGNFPGRFSGRQFSNSRSEMNVSTLELGDSALYLCASSETAMKNTEAFFGQGTRLTVV.

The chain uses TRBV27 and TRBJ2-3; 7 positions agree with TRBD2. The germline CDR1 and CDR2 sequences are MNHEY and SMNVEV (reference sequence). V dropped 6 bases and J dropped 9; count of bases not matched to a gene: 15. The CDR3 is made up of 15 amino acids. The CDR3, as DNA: TGTGCCAGCAGCCTGAGCGGGAATCCTCGGGAGACGCAGTATTTT. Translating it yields CASSLSGNPRETQYF.

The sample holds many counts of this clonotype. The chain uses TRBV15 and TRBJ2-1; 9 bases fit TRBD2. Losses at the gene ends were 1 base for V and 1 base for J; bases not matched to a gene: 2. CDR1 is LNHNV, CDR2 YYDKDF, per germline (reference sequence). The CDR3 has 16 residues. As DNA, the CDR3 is TGTGCCACCAGCAGAGTGCGGGAGGGGTCCTACAATGAGCAGTTCTTC. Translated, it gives CATSRVREGSYNEQFF.

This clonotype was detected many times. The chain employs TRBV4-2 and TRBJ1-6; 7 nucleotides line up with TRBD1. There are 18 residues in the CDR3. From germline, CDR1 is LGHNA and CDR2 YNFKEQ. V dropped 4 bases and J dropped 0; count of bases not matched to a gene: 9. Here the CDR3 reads CASSLRQGRSSYNSPLHF. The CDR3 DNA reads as TGTGCCAGCAGCCTCAGACAGGGTAGGAGCTCCTATAATTCACCCCTCCACTTT.

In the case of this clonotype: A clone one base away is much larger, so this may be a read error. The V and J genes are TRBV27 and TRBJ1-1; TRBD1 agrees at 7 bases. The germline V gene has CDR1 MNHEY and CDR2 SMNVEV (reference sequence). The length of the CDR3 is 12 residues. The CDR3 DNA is TGTACCAGCAGGACCGGGACAGTTCGGACTTTCTTT. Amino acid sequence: CTSRTGTVRTFF.

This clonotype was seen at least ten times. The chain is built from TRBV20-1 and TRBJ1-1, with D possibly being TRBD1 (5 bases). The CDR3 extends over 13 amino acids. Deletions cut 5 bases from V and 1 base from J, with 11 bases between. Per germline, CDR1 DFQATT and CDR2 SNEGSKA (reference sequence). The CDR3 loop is CSASRDQNTEAFF. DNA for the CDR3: TGCAGTGCTTCTAGGGACCAGAACACTGAAGCTTTCTTT.